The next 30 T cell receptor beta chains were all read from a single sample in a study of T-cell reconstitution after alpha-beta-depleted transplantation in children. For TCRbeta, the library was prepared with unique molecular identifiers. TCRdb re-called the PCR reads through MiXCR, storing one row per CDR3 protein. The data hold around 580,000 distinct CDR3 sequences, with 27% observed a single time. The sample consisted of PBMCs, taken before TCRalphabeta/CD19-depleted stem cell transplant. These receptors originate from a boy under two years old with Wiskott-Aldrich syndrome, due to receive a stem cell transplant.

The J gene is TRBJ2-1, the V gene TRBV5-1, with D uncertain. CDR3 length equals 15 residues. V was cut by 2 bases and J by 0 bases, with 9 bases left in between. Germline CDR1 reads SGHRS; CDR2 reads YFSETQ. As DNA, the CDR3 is TGCGCCAGCAGCTTTACCAGTCCCTCCTACAATGAGCAGTTCTTC. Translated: CASSFTSPSYNEQFF. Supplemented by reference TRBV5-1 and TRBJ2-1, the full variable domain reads KAGVTQTPRYLIKTRGQQVTLSCSPISGHRSVSWYQQTPGQGLQFLFEYFSETQRNKGNFPGRFSGRQFSNSRSEMNVSTLELGDSALYLCASSFTSPSYNEQFFGPGTRLTVL.

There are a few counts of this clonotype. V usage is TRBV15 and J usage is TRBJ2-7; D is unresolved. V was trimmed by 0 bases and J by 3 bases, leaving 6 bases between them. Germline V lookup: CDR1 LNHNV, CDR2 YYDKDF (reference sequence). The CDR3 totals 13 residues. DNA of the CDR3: TGTGCCACCAGCAGAGAGGGAATCTACGAGCAGTACTTC. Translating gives CATSREGIYEQYF.

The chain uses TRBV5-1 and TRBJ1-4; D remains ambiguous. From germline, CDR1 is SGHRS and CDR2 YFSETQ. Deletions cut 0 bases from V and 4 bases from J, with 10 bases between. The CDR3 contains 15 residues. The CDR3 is CASSLAGRLNEKLFF. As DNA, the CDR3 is TGCGCCAGCAGCTTGGCCGGCAGGCTTAATGAAAAACTGTTTTTT. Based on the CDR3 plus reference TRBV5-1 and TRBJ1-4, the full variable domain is KAGVTQTPRYLIKTRGQQVTLSCSPISGHRSVSWYQQTPGQGLQFLFEYFSETQRNKGNFPGRFSGRQFSNSRSEMNVSTLELGDSALYLCASSLAGRLNEKLFFGSGTQLSVL.

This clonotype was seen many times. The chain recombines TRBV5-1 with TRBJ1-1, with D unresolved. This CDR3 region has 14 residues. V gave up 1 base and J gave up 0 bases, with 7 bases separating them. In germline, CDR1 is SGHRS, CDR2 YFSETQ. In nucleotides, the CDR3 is TGCGCCAGCAGCTTGTCGGGATTGAACACTGAAGCTTTCTTT. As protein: CASSLSGLNTEAFF.

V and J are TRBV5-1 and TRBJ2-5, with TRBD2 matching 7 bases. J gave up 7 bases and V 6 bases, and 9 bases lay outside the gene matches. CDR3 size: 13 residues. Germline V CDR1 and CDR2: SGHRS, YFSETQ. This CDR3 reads CASTYAGEGTQYF. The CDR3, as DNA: TGCGCCAGCACTTACGCGGGAGAAGGGACCCAGTACTTC.

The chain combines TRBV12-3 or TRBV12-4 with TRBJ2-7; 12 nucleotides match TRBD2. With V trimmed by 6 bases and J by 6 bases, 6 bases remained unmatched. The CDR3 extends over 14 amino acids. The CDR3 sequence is CASSQTSGSSEQYF. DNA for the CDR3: TGTGCCAGCAGCCAGACTAGCGGGAGCTCCGAGCAGTACTTC.

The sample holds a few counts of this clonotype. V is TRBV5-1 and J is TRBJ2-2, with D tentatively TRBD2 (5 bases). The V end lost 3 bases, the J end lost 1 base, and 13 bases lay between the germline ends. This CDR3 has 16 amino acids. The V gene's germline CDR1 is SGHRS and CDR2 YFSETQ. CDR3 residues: CASSSYGIGNTGELFF. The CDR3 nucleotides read TGCGCCAGCAGCTCATACGGGATAGGGAACACCGGGGAGCTGTTTTTT.

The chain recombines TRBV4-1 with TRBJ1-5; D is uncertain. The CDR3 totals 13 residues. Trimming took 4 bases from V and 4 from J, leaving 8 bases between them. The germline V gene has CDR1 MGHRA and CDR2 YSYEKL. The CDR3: CASSPQENQPQHF. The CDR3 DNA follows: TGCGCCAGCAGCCCCCAGGAGAATCAGCCCCAGCATTTT.

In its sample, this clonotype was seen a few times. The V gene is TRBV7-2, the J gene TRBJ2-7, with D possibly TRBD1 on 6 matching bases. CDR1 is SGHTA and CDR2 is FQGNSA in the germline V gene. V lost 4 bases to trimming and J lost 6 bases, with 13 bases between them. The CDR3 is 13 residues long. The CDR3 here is CASSSLTGPEQYF. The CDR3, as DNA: TGTGCCAGCAGCTCCTTGACAGGACCCGAGCAGTACTTC.

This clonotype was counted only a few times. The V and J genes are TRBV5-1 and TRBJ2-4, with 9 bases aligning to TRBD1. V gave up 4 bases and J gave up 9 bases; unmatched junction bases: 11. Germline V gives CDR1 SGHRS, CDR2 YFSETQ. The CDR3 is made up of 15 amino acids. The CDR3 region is CASSAQVGDRVIQYF. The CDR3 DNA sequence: TGCGCCAGCAGCGCGCAGGTGGGGGACAGGGTCATTCAGTACTTC.

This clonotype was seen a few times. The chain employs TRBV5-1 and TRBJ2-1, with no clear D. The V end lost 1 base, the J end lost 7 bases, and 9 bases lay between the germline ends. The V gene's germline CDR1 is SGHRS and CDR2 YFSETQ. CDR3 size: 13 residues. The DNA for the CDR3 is TGCGCCAGCAGCTTGATGTCAGCGAATGAGCAGTTCTTC. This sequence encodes CASSLMSANEQFF.

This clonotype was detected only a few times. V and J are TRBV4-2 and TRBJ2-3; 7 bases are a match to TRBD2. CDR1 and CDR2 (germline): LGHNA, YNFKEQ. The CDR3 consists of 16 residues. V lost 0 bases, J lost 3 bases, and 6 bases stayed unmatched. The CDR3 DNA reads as TGTGCCAGCAGCCAAGATGGGGGGGAGGGGACAGATACGCAGTATTTT. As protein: CASSQDGGEGTDTQYF.

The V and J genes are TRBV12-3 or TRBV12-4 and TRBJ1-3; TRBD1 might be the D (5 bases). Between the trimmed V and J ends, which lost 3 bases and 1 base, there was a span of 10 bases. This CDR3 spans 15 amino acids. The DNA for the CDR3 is TGTGCCAGCAGTTTGGGGGACGGATCTGGAAACACCATATATTTT. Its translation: CASSLGDGSGNTIYF.

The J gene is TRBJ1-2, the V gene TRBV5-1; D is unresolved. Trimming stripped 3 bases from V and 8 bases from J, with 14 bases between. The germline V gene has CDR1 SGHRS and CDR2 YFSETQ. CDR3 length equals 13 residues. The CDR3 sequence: CASSSGDIGGYTF. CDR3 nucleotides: TGCGCCAGCAGCTCCGGCGACATTGGAGGCTACACCTTC.

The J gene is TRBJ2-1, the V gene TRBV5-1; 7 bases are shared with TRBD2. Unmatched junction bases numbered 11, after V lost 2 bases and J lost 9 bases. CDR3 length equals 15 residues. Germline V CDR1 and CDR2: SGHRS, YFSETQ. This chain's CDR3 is CASSFGAGVLGEQFF. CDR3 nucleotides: TGCGCCAGCAGCTTTGGGGCGGGGGTCTTGGGTGAGCAGTTCTTC.

The chain's CDR3 is CASSLDGRLAGAYETQYF. The DNA of the CDR3 is TGCGCCAGCAGCTTGGATGGGAGGCTAGCGGGAGCTTATGAGACCCAGTACTTC. The chain joins TRBV5-1 to TRBJ2-5, with TRBD2 matching over 10 bases. The V gene's germline CDR1 is SGHRS and CDR2 YFSETQ. The CDR3 spans 18 residues. The trim removed 0 bases at V and 5 bases at J, leaving 13 bases unmatched.

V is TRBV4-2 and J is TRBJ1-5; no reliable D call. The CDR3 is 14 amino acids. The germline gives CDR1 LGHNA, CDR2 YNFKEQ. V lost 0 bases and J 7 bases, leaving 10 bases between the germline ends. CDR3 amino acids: CASSQDRNRQPQHF. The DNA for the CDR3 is TGTGCCAGCAGCCAAGATAGGAACAGACAGCCCCAGCATTTT.

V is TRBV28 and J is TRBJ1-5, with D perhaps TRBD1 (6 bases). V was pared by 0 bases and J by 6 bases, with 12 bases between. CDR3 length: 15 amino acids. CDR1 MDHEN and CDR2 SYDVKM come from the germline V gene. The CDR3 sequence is CASSLCGGLGQPQHF. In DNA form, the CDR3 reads TGTGCCAGCAGTTTATGTGGGGGGCTGGGTCAGCCCCAGCATTTT.

CDR3 coding DNA: TGTGCCAGCAGCTTAGGAAGAACAGCGAACTTATACAATGAGCAGTTCTTC. Translation: CASSLGRTANLYNEQFF. This rearrangement joins TRBV7-6 to TRBJ2-1; no firm D call. V was cut by 1 base and J by 4 bases, with 17 bases left in between. Germline V gene data show CDR1 as SGHVS and CDR2 as FNYEAQ. The CDR3 sequence is 17 residues long.

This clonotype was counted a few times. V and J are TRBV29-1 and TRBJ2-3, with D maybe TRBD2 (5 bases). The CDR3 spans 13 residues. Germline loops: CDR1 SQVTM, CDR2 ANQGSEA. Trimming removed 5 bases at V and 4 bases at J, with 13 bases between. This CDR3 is CSVSLAWADTQYF. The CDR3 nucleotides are TGCAGCGTTAGCCTAGCCTGGGCAGATACGCAGTATTTT.

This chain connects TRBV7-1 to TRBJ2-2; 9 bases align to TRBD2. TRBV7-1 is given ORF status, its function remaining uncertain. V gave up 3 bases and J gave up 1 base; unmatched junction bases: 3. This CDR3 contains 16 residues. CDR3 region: CASSSRTSVNTGELFF. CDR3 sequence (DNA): TGTGCCAGCAGCTCCAGGACTAGCGTGAACACCGGGGAGCTGTTTTTT.

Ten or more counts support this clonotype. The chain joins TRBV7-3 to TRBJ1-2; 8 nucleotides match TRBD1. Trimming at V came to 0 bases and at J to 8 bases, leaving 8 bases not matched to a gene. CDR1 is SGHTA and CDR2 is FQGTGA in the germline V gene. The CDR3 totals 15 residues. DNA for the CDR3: TGTGCCAGCAGCTTAACTCCGGACAGGGTGGGAGGCTACACCTTC. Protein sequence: CASSLTPDRVGGYTF.

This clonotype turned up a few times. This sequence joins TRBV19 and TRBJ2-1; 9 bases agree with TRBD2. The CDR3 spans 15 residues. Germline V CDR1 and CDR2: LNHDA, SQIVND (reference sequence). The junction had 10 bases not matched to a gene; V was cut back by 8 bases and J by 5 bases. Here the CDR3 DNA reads TGTGCCAGTGAGGATAAACTAGCGGGTCACAATGAGCAGTTCTTC. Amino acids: CASEDKLAGHNEQFF.

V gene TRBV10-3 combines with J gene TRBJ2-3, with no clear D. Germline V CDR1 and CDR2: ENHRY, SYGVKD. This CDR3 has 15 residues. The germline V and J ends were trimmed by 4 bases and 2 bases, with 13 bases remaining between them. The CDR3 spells CAISGGSPLTDTQYF. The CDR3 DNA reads TGTGCCATCAGTGGAGGCAGTCCCCTCACAGATACGCAGTATTTT.

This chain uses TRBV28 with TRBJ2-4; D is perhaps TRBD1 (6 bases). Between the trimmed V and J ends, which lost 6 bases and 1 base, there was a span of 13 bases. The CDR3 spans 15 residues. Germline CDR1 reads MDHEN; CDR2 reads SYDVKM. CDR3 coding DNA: TGTGCCAGCAGCCCAGGGGTGACGGCCAAAAACATTCAGTACTTC. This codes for CASSPGVTAKNIQYF.

The CDR3 reads CASSPGWSNEQFF. The CDR3 region has the DNA TGTGCCAGCAGCCCAGGGTGGTCCAATGAGCAGTTCTTC. The rearrangement joins TRBV7-2 to TRBJ2-1, with D maybe TRBD1 (5 bases). The CDR3 runs 13 residues. V was clipped by 5 bases and J by 6 bases, with 11 bases between them. CDR1 and CDR2 (germline): SGHTA, FQGNSA. Supplemented by reference TRBV7-2 and TRBJ2-1, the full variable domain reads GAGVSQSPSNKVTEKGKDVELRCDPISGHTALYWYRQSLGQGLEFLIYFQGNSAPDKSGLPSDRFSAERTGGSVSTLTIQRTQQEDSAVYLCASSPGWSNEQFFGPGTRLTVL.

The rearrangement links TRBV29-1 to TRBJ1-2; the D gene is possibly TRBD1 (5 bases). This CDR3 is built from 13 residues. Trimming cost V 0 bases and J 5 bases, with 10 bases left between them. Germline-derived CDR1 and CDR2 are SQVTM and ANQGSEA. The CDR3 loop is CSVEDTSGYGYTF. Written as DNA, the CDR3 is TGCAGCGTTGAAGATACGTCAGGGTATGGCTACACCTTC.

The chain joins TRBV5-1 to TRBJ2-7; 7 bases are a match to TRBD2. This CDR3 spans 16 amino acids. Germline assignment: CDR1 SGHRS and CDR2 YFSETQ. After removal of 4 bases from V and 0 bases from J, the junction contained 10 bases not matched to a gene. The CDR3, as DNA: TGCGCCAGCAGCACCGGTTTTAGCGGGTTCTCCTACGAGCAGTACTTC. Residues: CASSTGFSGFSYEQYF.

CDR3: CASSLLSGRVNEQFF. The CDR3 DNA reads TGTGCCAGCAGCTTACTTAGCGGGAGGGTCAATGAGCAGTTCTTC. The rearrangement joins TRBV7-2 to TRBJ2-1, with TRBD2 matching 11 bases. J was trimmed by 6 bases and V by 2 bases; bases with no gene match: 3. This CDR3 region has 15 residues. Germline CDR1 is SGHTA and CDR2 is FQGNSA.

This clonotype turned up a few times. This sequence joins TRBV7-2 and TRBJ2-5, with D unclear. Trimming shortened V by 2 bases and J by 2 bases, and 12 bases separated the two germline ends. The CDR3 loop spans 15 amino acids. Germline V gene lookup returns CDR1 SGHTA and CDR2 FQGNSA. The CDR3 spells CASSLRWSGQETQYF. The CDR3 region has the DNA TGTGCCAGCAGCTTAAGATGGTCCGGGCAAGAGACCCAGTACTTC.